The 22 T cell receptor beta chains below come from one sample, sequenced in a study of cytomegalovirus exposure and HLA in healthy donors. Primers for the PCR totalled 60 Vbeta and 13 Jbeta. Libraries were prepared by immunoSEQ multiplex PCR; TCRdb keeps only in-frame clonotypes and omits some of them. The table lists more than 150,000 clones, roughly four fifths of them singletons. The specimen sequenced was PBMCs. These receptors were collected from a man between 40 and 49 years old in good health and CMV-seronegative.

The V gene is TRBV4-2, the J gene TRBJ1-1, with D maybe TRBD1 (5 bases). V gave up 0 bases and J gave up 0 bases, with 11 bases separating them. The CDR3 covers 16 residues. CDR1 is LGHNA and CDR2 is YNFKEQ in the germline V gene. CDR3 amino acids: CASSQEVGHMNTEAFF. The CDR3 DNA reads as TGTGCCAGCAGCCAAGAGGTAGGACACATGAACACTGAAGCTTTCTTT.

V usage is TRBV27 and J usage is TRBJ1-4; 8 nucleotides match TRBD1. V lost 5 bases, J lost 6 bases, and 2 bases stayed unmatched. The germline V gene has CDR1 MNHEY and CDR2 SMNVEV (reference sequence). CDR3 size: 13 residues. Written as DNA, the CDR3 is TGTGCCAGCAGTCCACAGGGGGATGAAAAACTGTTTTTT. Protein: CASSPQGDEKLFF.

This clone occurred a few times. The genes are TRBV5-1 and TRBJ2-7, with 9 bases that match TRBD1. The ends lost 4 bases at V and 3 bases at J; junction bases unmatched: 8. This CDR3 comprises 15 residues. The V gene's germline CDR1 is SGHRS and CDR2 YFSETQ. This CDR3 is CASSPGTGRIYEQYF. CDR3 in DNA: TGCGCCAGCAGCCCAGGGACAGGGAGAATCTACGAGCAGTACTTC.

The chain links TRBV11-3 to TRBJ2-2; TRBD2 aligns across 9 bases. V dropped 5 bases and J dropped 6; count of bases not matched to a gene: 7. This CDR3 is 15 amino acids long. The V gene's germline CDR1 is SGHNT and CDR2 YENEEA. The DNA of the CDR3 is TGTGCCAGCAGCCGACTGGCGGGAGGGTCCGGGGAGCTGTTTTTT. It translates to CASSRLAGGSGELFF.

CDR3 DNA sequence: TGTGCCAGCAGCGTAGAGACAGGGCTAAACACTGAAGCTTTCTTT. This encodes CASSVETGLNTEAFF. The V gene is TRBV9, the J gene TRBJ1-1; 7 bases line up with TRBD1. Germline CDR1 reads SGDLS; CDR2 reads YYNGEE. This CDR3 has 15 residues. With 0 bases clipped from V and 2 bases from J, the junction kept 4 bases outside the gene matches. Combining the CDR3 with reference TRBV9 and TRBJ1-1 gives the whole variable domain DSGVTQTPKHLITATGQRVTLRCSPRSGDLSVYWYQQSLDQGLQFLIQYYNGEERAKGNILERFSAQQFPDLHSELNLSSLELGDSALYFCASSVETGLNTEAFFGQGTRLTVV.

CDR3 coding DNA: TGTGCCAGCAGCTCGGGACAAACTAATGAAAAACTGTTTTTT. It yields the protein CASSSGQTNEKLFF. This sequence joins TRBV5-4 and TRBJ1-4, with TRBD1 as a possible D gene (6 bases). The germline V gene has CDR1 SGHNT and CDR2 YYREEE (reference sequence). The germline V and J ends were trimmed by 3 bases and 1 base, with 7 bases remaining between them. The CDR3 runs 14 residues. Filled out from reference TRBV5-4 and TRBJ1-4, the complete variable domain reads ETGVTQSPTHLIKTRGQQVTLRCSSQSGHNTVSWYQQALGQGPQFIFQYYREEENGRGNFPPRFSGLQFPNYSSELNVNALELDDSALYLCASSSGQTNEKLFFGSGTQLSVL.

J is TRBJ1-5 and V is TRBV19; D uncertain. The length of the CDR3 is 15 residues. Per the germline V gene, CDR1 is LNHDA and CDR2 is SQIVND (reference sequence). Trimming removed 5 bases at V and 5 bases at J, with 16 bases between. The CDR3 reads CASSLPRRPDQPQHF. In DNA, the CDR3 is TGTGCCAGTAGTCTCCCGAGGCGTCCCGATCAGCCCCAGCATTTT.

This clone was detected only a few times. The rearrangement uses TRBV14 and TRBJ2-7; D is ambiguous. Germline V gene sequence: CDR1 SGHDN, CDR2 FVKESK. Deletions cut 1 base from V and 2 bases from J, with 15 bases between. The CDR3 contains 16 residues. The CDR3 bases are TGTGCCAGCAGCCAAGGTATGGCATTTTCCCCCTACGAGCAGTACTTC. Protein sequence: CASSQGMAFSPYEQYF.

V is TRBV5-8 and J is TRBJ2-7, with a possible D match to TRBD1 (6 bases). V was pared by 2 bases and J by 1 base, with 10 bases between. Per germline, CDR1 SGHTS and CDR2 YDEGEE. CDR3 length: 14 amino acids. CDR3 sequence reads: CASSLGQLSYEQYF. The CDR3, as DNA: TGTGCCAGCAGCTTAGGACAGTTGTCCTACGAGCAGTACTTC.

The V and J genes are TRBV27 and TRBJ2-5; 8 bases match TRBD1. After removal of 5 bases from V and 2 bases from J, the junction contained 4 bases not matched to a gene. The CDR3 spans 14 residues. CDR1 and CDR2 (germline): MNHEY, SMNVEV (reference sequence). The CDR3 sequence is CASSEGQGQETQYF. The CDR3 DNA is TGTGCCAGCAGTGAAGGACAGGGACAAGAGACCCAGTACTTC.

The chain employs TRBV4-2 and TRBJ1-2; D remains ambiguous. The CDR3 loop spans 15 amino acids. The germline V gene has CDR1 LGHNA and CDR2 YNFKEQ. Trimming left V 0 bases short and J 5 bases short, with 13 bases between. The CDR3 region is CASSQDGVRPYGYTF. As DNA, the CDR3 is TGTGCCAGCAGCCAAGACGGAGTCCGCCCTTATGGCTACACCTTC.

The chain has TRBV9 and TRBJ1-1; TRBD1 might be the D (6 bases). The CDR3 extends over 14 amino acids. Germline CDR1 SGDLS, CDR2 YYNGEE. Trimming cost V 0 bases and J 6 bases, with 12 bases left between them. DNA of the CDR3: TGTGCCAGCAGCGTAGCCCTCGGGGGGCCTGAAGCTTTCTTT. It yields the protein CASSVALGGPEAFF. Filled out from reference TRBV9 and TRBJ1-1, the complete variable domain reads DSGVTQTPKHLITATGQRVTLRCSPRSGDLSVYWYQQSLDQGLQFLIQYYNGEERAKGNILERFSAQQFPDLHSELNLSSLELGDSALYFCASSVALGGPEAFFGQGTRLTVV.

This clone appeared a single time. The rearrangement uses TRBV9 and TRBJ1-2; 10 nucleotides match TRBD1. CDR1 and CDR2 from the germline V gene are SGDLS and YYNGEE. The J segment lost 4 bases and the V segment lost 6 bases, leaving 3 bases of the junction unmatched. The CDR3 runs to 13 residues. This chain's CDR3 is CASKGTGAYGYTF. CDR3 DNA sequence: TGTGCCAGCAAGGGGACAGGGGCCTATGGCTACACCTTC.

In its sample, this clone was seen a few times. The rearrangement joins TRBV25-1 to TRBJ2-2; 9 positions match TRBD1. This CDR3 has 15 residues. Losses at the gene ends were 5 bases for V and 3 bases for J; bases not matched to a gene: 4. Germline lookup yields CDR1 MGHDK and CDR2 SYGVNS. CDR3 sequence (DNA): TGTGCCAGCAGTAAAAGGGACAGGGACACCGGGGAGCTGTTTTTT. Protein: CASSKRDRDTGELFF.

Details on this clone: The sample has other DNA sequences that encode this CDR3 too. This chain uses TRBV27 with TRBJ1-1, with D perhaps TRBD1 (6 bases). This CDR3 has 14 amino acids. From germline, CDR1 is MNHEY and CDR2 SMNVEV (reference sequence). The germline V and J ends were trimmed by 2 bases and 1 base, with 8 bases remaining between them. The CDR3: CASSLRGQNTEAFF. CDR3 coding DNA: TGTGCCAGCAGTTTAAGGGGACAGAACACTGAAGCTTTCTTT.

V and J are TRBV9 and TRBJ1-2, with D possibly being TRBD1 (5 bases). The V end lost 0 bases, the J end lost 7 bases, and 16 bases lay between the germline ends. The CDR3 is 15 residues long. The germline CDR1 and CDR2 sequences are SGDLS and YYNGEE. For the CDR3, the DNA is TGTGCCAGCAGCGTAGTCCCATCAAGTAGGGGTGGCTACACCTTC. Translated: CASSVVPSSRGGYTF.

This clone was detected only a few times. CDR3 residues: CASGDRAAATEAFF. CDR3 DNA sequence: TGTGCCAGCGGCGACAGGGCTGCGGCCACTGAAGCTTTCTTT. The V gene is TRBV27, the J gene TRBJ1-1; 7 nucleotides agree with TRBD1. The CDR3 contains 14 residues. Germline values: CDR1 MNHEY, CDR2 SMNVEV (reference sequence). Trimming removed 8 bases from V and 4 bases from J; junction bases left unmatched: 10.

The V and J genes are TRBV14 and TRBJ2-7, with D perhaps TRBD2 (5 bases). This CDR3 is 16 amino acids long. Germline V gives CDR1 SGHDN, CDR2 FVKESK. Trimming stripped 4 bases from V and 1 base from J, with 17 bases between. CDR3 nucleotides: TGTGCCAGCAGCCCCAATACGGGGTTCCTATCCTACGAGCAGTACTTC. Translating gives CASSPNTGFLSYEQYF.

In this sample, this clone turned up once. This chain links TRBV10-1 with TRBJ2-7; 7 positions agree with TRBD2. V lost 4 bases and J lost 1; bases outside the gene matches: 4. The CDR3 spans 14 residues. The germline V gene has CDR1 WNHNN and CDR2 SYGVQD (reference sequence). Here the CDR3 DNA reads TGCGCCAGCAGTGCGATAGCGGGTTCCTACGAGCAGTACTTC. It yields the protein CASSAIAGSYEQYF.

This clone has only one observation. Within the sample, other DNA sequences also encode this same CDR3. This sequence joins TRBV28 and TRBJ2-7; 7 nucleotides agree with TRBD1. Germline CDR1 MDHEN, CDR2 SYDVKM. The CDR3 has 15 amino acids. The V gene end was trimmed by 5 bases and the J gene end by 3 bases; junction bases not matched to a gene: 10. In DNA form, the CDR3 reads TGTGCCAGCAGTCCCGCCACAGGGGTCCTCTACGAGCAGTACTTC. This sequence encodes CASSPATGVLYEQYF. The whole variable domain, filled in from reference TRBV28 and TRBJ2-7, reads DVKVTQSSRYLVKRTGEKVFLECVQDMDHENMFWYRQDPGLGLRLIYFSYDVKMKEKGDIPEGYSVSREKKERFSLILESASTNQTSMYLCASSPATGVLYEQYFGPGTRLTVT.

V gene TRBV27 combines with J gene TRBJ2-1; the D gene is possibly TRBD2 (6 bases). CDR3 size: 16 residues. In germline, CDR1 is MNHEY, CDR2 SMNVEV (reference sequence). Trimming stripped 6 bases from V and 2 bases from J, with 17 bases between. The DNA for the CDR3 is TGTGCCAGCAGCCCAACTGGGACTTTCCCCTACAATGAGCAGTTCTTC. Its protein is CASSPTGTFPYNEQFF.

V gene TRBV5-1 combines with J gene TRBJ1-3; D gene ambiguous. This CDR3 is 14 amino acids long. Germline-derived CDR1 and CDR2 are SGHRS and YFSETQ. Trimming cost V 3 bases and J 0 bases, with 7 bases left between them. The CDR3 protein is CASSSPSSGNTIYF. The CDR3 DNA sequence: TGCGCCAGCAGCTCACCGAGCTCTGGAAACACCATATATTTT.